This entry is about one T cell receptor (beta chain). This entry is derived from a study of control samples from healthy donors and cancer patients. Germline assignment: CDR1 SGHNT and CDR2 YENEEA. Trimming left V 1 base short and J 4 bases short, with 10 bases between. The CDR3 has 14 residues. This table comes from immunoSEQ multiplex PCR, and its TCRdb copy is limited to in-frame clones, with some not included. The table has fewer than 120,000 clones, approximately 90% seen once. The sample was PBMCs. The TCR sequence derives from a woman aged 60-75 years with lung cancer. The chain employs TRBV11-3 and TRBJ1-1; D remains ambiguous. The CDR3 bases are TGTGCCAGCAGCTTAGGAGTTAGGGCCACTGAAGCTTTCTTT. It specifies CASSLGVRATEAFF.